This is a list of T cell receptor beta chains from one sample in a study of blood T cell repertoires in COVID-19. Sequenced by immunoSEQ multiplex PCR; TCRdb stores in-frame clones only, minus some. The sample contains 65,000 to 90,000 clones, 65% to 85% of which appear only once. Sequenced input: peripheral blood. Receptors were obtained from a human donor in a cohort sampled during active COVID-19. The CDR3 runs from the conserved cysteine through the conserved F or W. The D gene is left open where the match is weak. Rows give clone size only sometimes, using once, few, many, or a class for an expanded clone.

TRBV10-3,TRBJ1-4,.,.,TGTGCCATCAGTCCTGACTTGCGACTGTTTTTT,CAISPDLRLFF
TRBV4-1,TRBJ1-6,TRBD1,.,TGCGCCAGCAGCCAAGAACAGGGGGCGCGGAATTCACCCCTCCACTTT,CASSQEQGARNSPLHF
TRBV7-3,TRBJ1-1,.,.,TGTGCCAGCAGCTTAGGGAGGAACACTGAAGCTTTCTTT,CASSLGRNTEAFF
TRBV11-2,TRBJ2-1,TRBD2,.,TGTGCCAGCAAGGTTCAGGTAGCGGGGGCGGGTGAGCAGTTCTTC,CASKVQVAGAGEQFF
TRBV4-2,TRBJ2-7,.,.,TGTGCCAGCAGCCCGGGATACGAGCAGTACTTC,CASSPGYEQYF
TRBV7-9,TRBJ1-6,TRBD1,.,TGTGCCAGCAGCCTCGGGACAGATAGTTCACCCCTCCACTTT,CASSLGTDSSPLHF
TRBV5-4,TRBJ2-3,TRBD1,many,TGTGCCAGCAGACTCGACAGGGGAGCCACAGATACGCAGTATTTT,CASRLDRGATDTQYF
TRBV7-2,TRBJ2-1,TRBD2,.,TGTGCCAGCAGCACCGGGACTAGCGGTAACAAACGGGAGCAGTTCTTC,CASSTGTSGNKREQFF
TRBV6-1,TRBJ1-1,.,.,TGTGCCAGCAGTGAAGTGGGAGTCTCTGAAGCTTTCTTT,CASSEVGVSEAFF
TRBV19,TRBJ2-1,TRBD2,.,TGTGCCAGTAGACCTAGCGGGGGCCCATCCTACAATGAGCAGTTCTTC,CASRPSGGPSYNEQFF
TRBV4-2,TRBJ1-1,.,.,TGTGCCAGCAGCCAGCCTGACAGGAACACTGAAGCTTTCTTT,CASSQPDRNTEAFF
TRBV12-5,TRBJ1-1,.,.,TGTGCTAGTGCCCCCCAGGGGAACACTGAAGCTTTCTTT,CASAPQGNTEAFF
TRBV3-1/TRBV3-2,TRBJ2-2,.,few,TGTGCCAGCAGCCAAATGAGCGCTGACACCGGGGAGCTGTTTTTT,CASSQMSADTGELFF
TRBV3-1/TRBV3-2,TRBJ1-3,.,.,TGTGCCAGCAGCCCCCCTACCTTGGCTGGAAACACCATATATTTT,CASSPPTLAGNTIYF
TRBV3-1/TRBV3-2,TRBJ2-2,.,.,TGTGCCAGCAGCCCCCGACGACAGACCGGGGAGCTGTTTTTT,CASSPRRQTGELFF
TRBV7-8,TRBJ2-1,.,.,TGTGCCAGCAGCCCAACCTACAATGAGCAGTTCTTC,CASSPTYNEQFF
TRBV7-9,TRBJ2-5,TRBD1,.,TGTGCCAGCAGCTTAACCTCGGGACAGGGGGGGGAGACCCAGTACTTC,CASSLTSGQGGETQYF
TRBV3-1/TRBV3-2,TRBJ1-2,.,.,TGTGCCAGCAGCCCACCGACGTGGGCCGCTTATGGCTACACCTTC,CASSPPTWAAYGYTF
TRBV5-1,TRBJ2-7,TRBD2,few,TGCGCCAGCAGCCCTAAGCCTAGCGGAACCTACGAGCAGTACTTC,CASSPKPSGTYEQYF
TRBV18,TRBJ2-7,TRBD1,.,TGTGCCAGCTCACCACGGGGACAGGGCTCCTACGAGCAGTACTTC,CASSPRGQGSYEQYF
TRBV3-1/TRBV3-2,TRBJ2-2,.,once,TGTGCCAGCAGCCAGGACATGAACACCGGGGAGCTGTTTTTT,CASSQDMNTGELFF
TRBV7-2,TRBJ2-3,TRBD1,.,TGTGCCAGCAGCTTAGCTCTGACAGGGGGCACAGATACGCAGTATTTT,CASSLALTGGTDTQYF
TRBV27,TRBJ2-7,.,.,TGTGCCAGCAGTTCCGGTTCCTACGAGCAGTACTTC,CASSSGSYEQYF
TRBV7-6,TRBJ2-3,TRBD2,.,TGTGCCAGCAGCCCCCGACTAGCGGGGGAAATCACAGATACGCAGTATTTT,CASSPRLAGEITDTQYF
TRBV29-1,TRBJ1-4,.,.,TGCAGCGTTGAAGACAGGGTAGATGCAACTAATGAAAAACTGTTTTTT,CSVEDRVDATNEKLFF
TRBV19,TRBJ2-7,.,.,TGTGCCAGTAGTATAGCCCCTGGTGAGCGGTACGAGCAGTACTTC,CASSIAPGERYEQYF
TRBV6-6,TRBJ1-4,.,few,TGTGCCAGCAGTAATCAATATGAAAAACTGTTTTTT,CASSNQYEKLFF
TRBV5-1,TRBJ2-1,TRBD2,few,TGCGCCAGCAGTACCCAGCGGGGATTTGAGCAGTTCTTC,CASSTQRGFEQFF